This T cell receptor beta chain was retrieved from a study of glioma-infiltrating T cells after dendritic cell vaccination. Documented time point: after dendritic cell vaccination, including at tumor progression/relapse. Selection required adequate fresh-frozen tumor tissue plus more than two years' survival data. The CDR3 runs 15 residues. The V gene lost 4 bases and the J gene lost 0 bases, with 11 bases spanning the gap. Germline CDR1 and CDR2: SGHRS and YFSETQ. Only in-frame clones appear in the TCRdb table, and some are missing; sequencing was by immunoSEQ multiplex PCR. The table records 91,000 or so clones, 65% to 85% of them present only once.

The receptor was derived from a human donor with glioblastoma. The genes are TRBV5-1 and TRBJ2-1; possible D gene TRBD1, 5 bases. Sequenced here: blood, sampled after dendritic cell vaccination. CDR3 nucleotide sequence: TGCGCCAGCAGCCCACAGGCGCTCTCCTACAATGAGCAGTTCTTC. It is translated as CASSPQALSYNEQFF.